The present T cell receptor (beta chain) was sequenced within a study of blood T cell repertoires in COVID-19. Overall study context: Acute and convalescent COVID-19 samples came from the United States, Italy and Spain. T cells, B-cell-depleted T cells, or PBMCs provided the cDNA or gDNA that served as material.

Study processing details: The assay estimated nucleated cells by amplifying reference gene primers. Sequencing was performed with immunoSEQ multiplex PCR; in TCRdb, only in-frame clones are kept and a portion is missing. V and J calls and clone size are as listed in that table; D and trimming were resolved from the DNA. The table includes 140,000 to 150,000 clones, approximately 87% detected once. This TCR was sampled from a woman aged 45 to 65 with active or convalescent COVID-19. Input material: peripheral blood.

This chain's CDR3 is CASSQVLDRAGSPLHF. In nucleotides, the CDR3 is TGCGCCAGCAGCCAAGTCCTGGACAGGGCTGGATCACCCCTCCACTTT. The chain employs TRBV4-3 and TRBJ1-6; 8 bases align to TRBD1. The germline CDR1 and CDR2 sequences are LGHNA and YSLEER. CDR3 length: 16 amino acids. Trimming removed 1 base from V and 10 bases from J; junction bases left unmatched: 9.